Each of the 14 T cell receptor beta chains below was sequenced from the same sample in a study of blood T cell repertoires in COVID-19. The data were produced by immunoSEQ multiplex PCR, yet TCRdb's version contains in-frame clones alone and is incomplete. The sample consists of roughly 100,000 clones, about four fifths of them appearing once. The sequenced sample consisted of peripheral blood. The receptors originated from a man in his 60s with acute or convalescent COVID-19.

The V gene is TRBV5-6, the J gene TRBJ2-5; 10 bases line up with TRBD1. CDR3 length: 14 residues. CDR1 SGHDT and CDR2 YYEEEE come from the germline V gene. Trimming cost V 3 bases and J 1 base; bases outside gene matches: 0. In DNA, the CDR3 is TGTGCCAGCAGCTGGGACAGGGGCCAAGAGACCCAGTACTTC. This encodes CASSWDRGQETQYF.

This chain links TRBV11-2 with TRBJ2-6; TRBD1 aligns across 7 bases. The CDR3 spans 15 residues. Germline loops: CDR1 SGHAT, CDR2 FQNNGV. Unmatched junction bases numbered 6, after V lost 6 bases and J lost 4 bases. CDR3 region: CASRPTGTGANVLTF. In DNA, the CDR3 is TGTGCCAGCAGGCCGACAGGGACCGGGGCCAACGTCCTGACTTTC.

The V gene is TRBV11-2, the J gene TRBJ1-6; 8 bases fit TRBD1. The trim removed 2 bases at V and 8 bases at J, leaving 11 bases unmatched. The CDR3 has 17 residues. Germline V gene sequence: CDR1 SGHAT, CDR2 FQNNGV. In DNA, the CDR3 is TGTGCCAGCAGCTTATACCTGGGACAGGTATCGGATTCACCCCTCCACTTT. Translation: CASSLYLGQVSDSPLHF.

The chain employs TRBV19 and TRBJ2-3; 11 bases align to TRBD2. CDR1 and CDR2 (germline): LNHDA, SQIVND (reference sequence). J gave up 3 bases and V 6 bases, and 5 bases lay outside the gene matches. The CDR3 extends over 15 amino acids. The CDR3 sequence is CASRILAGDTDTQYF. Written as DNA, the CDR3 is TGTGCCAGTAGGATACTAGCGGGAGATACAGATACGCAGTATTTT.

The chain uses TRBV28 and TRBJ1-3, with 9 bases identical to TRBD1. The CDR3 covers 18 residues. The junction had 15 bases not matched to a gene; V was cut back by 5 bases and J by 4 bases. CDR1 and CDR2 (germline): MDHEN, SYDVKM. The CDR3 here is CASSLPGQGSMVGNTIYF. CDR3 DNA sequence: TGTGCCAGCAGTCTACCGGGACAGGGATCTATGGTGGGAAACACCATATATTTT.

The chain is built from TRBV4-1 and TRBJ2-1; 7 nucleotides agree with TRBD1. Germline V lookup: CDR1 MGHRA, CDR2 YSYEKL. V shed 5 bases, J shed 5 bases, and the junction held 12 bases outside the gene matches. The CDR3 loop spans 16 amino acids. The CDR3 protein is CASSSPDRDRHNEQFF. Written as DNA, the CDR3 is TGCGCCAGCAGCTCACCAGACCGGGACAGACACAATGAGCAGTTCTTC.

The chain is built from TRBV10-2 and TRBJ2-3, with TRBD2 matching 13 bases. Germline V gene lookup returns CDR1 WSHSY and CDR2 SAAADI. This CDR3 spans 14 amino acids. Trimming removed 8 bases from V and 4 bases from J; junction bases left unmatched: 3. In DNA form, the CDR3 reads TGCGCCAGCCGACTAGCGGGAGGCCCAGATACGCAGTATTTT. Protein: CASRLAGGPDTQYF.

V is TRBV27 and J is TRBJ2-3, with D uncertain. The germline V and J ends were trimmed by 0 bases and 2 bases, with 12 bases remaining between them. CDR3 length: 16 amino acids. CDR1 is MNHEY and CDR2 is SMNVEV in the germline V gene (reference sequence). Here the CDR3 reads CASSLSFRLPTDTQYF. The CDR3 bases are TGTGCCAGCAGTTTATCCTTCCGACTTCCCACAGATACGCAGTATTTT.

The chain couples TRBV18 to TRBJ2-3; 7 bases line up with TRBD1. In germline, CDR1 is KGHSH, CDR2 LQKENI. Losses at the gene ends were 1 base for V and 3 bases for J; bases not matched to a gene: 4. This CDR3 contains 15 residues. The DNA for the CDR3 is TGTGCCAGCTCACCACTCCCAGGGGGAACAGATACGCAGTATTTT. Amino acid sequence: CASSPLPGGTDTQYF.

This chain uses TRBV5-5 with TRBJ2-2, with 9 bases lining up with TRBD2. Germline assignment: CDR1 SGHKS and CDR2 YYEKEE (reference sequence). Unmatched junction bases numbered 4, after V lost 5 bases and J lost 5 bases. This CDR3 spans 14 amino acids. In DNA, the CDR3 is TGTGCCAGCAGTAGCGGGAGTCAAACCGGGGAGCTGTTTTTT. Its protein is CASSSGSQTGELFF.

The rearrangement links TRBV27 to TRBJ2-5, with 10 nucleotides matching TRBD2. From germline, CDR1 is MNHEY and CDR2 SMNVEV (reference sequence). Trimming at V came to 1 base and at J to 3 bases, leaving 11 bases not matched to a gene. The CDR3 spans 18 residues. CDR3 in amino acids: CASSLWGGSSGSKETQYF. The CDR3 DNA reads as TGTGCCAGCAGTTTATGGGGGGGGTCTAGCGGGAGTAAAGAGACCCAGTACTTC.

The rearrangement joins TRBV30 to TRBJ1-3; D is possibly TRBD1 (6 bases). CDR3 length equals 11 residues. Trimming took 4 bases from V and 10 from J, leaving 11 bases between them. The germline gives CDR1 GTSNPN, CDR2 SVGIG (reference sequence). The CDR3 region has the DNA TGTGCCTGGACTACCGGGACAACCATATATTTT. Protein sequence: CAWTTGTTIYF.

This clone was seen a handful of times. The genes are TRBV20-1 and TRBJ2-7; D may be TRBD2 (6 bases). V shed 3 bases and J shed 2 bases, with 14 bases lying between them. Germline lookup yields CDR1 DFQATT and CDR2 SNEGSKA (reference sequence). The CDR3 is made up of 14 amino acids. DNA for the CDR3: TGCAGTGCTAGTACCGGGACGGGAGCCTACGAGCAGTACTTC. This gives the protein CSASTGTGAYEQYF.

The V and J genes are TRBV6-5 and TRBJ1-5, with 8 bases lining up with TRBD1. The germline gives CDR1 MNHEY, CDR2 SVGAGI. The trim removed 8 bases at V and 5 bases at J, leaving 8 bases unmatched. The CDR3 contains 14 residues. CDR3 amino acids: CASGPGQGDQPQHF. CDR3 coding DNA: TGTGCCAGCGGACCCGGACAGGGAGATCAGCCCCAGCATTTT.